This T cell receptor (beta chain) was sequenced in a study of T cell changes during pregnancy in multiple sclerosis. Clones were sequenced by immunoSEQ multiplex PCR, and TCRdb holds only the in-frame ones, with some missing. The sample shows about 93,000 clones, about 91% of them seen only once. This CDR3 is built from 15 residues. Germline CDR1 reads MGHDK; CDR2 reads SYGVNS. The ends were cut back, 2 bases at V and 4 bases at J, with 15 bases in the middle. This receptor was taken from a female donor with multiple sclerosis, enrolled in a pregnancy study. The sample consisted of peripheral blood, taken before pregnancy. This chain links TRBV25-1 with TRBJ2-7; D perhaps matches TRBD2 (5 bases). CDR3 sequence reads: CASSEVLAGLYEQYF. The CDR3 nucleotides read TGTGCCAGCAGTGAAGTTCTAGCTGGTCTTTACGAGCAGTACTTC.